The sample holds one count of the clone carrying this TCR beta chain. CDR1 and CDR2 from the germline V gene are SGHAT and FQNNGV. This CDR3 comprises 19 residues. The V end was cut by 3 bases, the J end by 4 bases, with 27 bases between. Under the authors' procedure: Counts of nucleated cells, estimated from reference gene primer amplification, were obtained. Only in-frame clones appear in the TCRdb table, and some are missing; sequencing was by immunoSEQ multiplex PCR. V, J and clone size were drawn from that table, and D and trimming were deduced from the DNA. This table holds roughly 50,000 clones, approximately 80% found once. The sample comes from a study of blood T cell repertoires in COVID-19. Background on the study: Sample material is recorded as cDNA or gDNA derived from T cells, B-cell-depleted T cells, or PBMCs.

The sample consisted of peripheral blood. The clonotype originates from a man in his forties with acute or convalescent COVID-19. The chain links TRBV11-2 to TRBJ1-2; possibly TRBD1 for D (6 bases). CDR3 nucleotide sequence: TGTGCCAGCAGCTTGGGGCTATGGGACATGGAATTTCTTGCCTATGGCTACACCTTC. It is translated as CASSLGLWDMEFLAYGYTF.